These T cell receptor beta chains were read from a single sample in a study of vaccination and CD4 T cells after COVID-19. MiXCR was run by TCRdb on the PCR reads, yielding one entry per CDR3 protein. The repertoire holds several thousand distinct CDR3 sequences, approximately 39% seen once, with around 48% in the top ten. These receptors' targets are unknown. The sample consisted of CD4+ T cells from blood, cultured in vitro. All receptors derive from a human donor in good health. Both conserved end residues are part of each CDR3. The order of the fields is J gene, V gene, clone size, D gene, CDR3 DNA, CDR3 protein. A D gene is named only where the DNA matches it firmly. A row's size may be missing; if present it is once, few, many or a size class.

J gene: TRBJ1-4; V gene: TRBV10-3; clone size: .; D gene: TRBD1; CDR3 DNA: TGTGCCATCGGGAACAGGGGTGAAAAACTGTTTTTT; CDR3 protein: CAIGNRGEKLFF
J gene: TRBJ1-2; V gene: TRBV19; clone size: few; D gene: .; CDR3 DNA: TGTGCCAGTAGTAGCGTAGGGGCGACAGTGCACTATGGCTACACCTTC; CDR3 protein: CASSSVGATVHYGYTF
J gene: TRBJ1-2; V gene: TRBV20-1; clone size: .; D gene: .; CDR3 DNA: TGCAGTGCTAGAGATGGTGGGCACTATGGCTACACCTTC; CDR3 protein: CSARDGGHYGYTF
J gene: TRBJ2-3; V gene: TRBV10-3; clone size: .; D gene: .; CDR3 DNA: TGTGCCATCAGTGGGGCGGGGGCTACAGATACGCAGTATTTT; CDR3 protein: CAISGAGATDTQYF
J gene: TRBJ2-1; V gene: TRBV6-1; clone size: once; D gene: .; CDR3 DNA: TGTGCCAGCAGCCACGCGGGTTCCTGGGGGGGCGATGAGCAGTTCTTC; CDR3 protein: CASSHAGSWGGDEQFF
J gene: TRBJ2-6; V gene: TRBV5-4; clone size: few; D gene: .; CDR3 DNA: TGTGCCAGCAGCACCACAGGGACCGGGGCCAACGTCCTGACTTTC; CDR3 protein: CASSTTGTGANVLTF
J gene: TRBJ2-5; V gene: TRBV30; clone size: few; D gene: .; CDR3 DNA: TGTGCCTGGTCCGGGGGCGGAGAGACCCAGTACTTC; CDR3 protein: CAWSGGGETQYF
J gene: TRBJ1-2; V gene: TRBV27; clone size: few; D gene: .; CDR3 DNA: TGTGCCAGCAGTTTATCGAGAGACACGGGATACACCTTC; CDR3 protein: CASSLSRDTGYTF
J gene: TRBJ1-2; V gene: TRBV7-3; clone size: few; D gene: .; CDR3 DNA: TGTGCCAGCAGCTCCGACCTTGGGGAGGGCTACACCTTC; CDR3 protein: CASSSDLGEGYTF
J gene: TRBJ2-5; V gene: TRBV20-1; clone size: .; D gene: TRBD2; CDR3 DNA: TGCAGTGCTAGAAATCTAGCGGGGGGGATTCAAGAGACCCAGTACTTC; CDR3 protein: CSARNLAGGIQETQYF
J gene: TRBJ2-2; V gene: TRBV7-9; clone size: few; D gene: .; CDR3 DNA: TGTGCCAGCAGTACCGGGACCAACACCGGGGAGCTGTTTTTT; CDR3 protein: CASSTGTNTGELFF
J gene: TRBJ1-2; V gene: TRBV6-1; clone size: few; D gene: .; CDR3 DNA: TGTGCCAGCAGTGCCCAGCCTAACTATGGCTACACCTTC; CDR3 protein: CASSAQPNYGYTF
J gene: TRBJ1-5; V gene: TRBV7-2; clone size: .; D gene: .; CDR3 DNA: TGTGCCAGCAGCTTAATTGGCGGCGGGACGCAAAATCAGCCCCAGCATTTT; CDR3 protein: CASSLIGGGTQNQPQHF
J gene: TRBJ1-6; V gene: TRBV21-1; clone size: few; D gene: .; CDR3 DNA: TGTGCCAGCAGCAAGGGCAGGGGTTCACCCCTCCACTTT; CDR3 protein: CASSKGRGSPLHF
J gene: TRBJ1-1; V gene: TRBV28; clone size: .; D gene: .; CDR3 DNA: TGTGCCAGCAGTATCAGTCCAGGGAGAGGCGACACTGAAGCTTTCTTT; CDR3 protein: CASSISPGRGDTEAFF
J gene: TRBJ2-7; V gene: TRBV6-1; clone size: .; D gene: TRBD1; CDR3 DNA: TGTGCCAGCACGACAGGGGGGCTTGGGGAGCAGTACTTC; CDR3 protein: CASTTGGLGEQYF
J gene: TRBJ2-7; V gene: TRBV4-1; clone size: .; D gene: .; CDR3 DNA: TGCGCCAGCAGCCAAGACGGAGAGATCGAGCAGTACTTC; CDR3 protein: CASSQDGEIEQYF
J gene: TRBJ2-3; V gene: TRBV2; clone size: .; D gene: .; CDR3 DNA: TGTGCCCTCGAAGCTCACAGTCTTCCGCAGTATTTT; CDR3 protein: CALEAHSLPQYF
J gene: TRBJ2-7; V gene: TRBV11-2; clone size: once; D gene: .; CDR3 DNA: TGTGCCAGCAGCAAACTCGCTCAGAGCTCCTACGAGCAGTACTTC; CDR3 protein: CASSKLAQSSYEQYF
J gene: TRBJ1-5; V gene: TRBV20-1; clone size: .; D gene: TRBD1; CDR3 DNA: TGCAGTGCTAGGACAGGGGTTCAGCCCCAGCATTTT; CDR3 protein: CSARTGVQPQHF
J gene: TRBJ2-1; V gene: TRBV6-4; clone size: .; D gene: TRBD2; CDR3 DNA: TGTGCCAGCAGTGACTCTAGCGGGGGGGCCAATGAGCAGTTCTTC; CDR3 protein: CASSDSSGGANEQFF
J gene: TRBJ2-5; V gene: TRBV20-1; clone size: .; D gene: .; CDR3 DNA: TGCAGTGCCTCCGTTCGACTTGAAGAGACCCAGTACTTC; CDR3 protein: CSASVRLEETQYF
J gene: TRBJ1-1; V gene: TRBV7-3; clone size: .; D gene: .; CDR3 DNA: TGTGCCAGCAGCTTTGGGGGGAACACTGAAGCTTTCTTT; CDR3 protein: CASSFGGNTEAFF
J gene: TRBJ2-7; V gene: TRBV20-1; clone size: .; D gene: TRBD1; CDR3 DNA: TGCAGTGCTAGGACATCAAAAGGGGACAGGGCTTACGAGCAGTACTTC; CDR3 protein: CSARTSKGDRAYEQYF
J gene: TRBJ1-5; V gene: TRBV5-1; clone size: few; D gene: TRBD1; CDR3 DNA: TGCGCCAGCAGCTTGGGACAGGGCGATCAGCCCCAGCATTTT; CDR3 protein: CASSLGQGDQPQHF
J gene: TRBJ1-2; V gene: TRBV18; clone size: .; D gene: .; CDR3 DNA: TGTGCCAGCTCAGGACTATCCCCTCGAGCGGTTCATGGCTACACCTTC; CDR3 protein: CASSGLSPRAVHGYTF
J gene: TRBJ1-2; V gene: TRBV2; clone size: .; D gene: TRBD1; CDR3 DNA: TGTGCCAGCAGTGTTGGGACAGACCTTGGCTACACCTTC; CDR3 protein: CASSVGTDLGYTF
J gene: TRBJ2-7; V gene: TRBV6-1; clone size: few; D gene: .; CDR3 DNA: TGTGCCAGCAGTCCCCGACAGGGAGGAAGGTACGAGCAGTACTTC; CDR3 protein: CASSPRQGGRYEQYF
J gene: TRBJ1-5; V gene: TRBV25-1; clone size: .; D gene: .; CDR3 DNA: TGTGCCAGCAGTGCTAGGGACAACCAGCCCCAGCATTTT; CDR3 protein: CASSARDNQPQHF
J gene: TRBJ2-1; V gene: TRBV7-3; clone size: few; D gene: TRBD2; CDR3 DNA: TGTGCCAGCAGCTCGACTAGCGGGATGTACAATGAGCAGTTCTTC; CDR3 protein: CASSSTSGMYNEQFF
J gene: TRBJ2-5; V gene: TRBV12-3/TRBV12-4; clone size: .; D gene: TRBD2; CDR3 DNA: TGTGCCAGCAGGGACACTCGCGGGGGTCAAGAGACCCAGTACTTC; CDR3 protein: CASRDTRGGQETQYF